A selection of T cell receptor beta chains follows, all from one sample in a study of cytomegalovirus exposure and HLA in healthy donors. TCRdb's copy holds only in-frame clones and misses some; the assay was immunoSEQ multiplex PCR. The sample consists of some 110,000 clones, roughly 66% of them appearing once. Sequenced material: PBMCs. The receptors were gathered from a woman aged 25 to 45 in good health and CMV-seronegative. Each CDR3 is given with its conserved first and last residue. D genes are given only for firm matches. Clone size appears in some rows only: once, few, many, or a class for an expanded clone.

size,J,D,V,DNA,CDR3
-,TRBJ2-7,TRBD2,TRBV18,TGTGCCAGCTCACCCCTAGCGGGAGAAGGCGAGCAGTACTTC,CASSPLAGEGEQYF
few,TRBJ2-3,-,TRBV4-1,TGCGCCAGCAGCCCTGTCGGTCTAGCAGCAGTCACAGATACGCAGTATTTT,CASSPVGLAAVTDTQYF
-,TRBJ2-7,TRBD1,TRBV5-6,TGTGCCAGCAGCTTGCGGGACAGTGACATCGAGCAGTACTTC,CASSLRDSDIEQYF
-,TRBJ2-7,-,TRBV28,TGTGCCAGCCGACGCGGCCGAGCTATCTACGAGCAGTACTTC,CASRRGRAIYEQYF
-,TRBJ2-7,-,TRBV5-5,TGTGCCAGCAGCTTGAAGTCACAGTCCTACGAGCAGTACTTC,CASSLKSQSYEQYF
-,TRBJ2-5,-,TRBV6-5,TGTGCCAGCAGTTACCATTCCCAAGGGAGAGAGACCCAGTACTTC,CASSYHSQGRETQYF
-,TRBJ1-1,-,TRBV6-5,TGTGCCAGCAGCCAAGACGGGGACACTGAAGCTTTCTTT,CASSQDGDTEAFF
-,TRBJ2-7,TRBD1,TRBV6-6,TGTGCCAGCAGCCCCAGGGGACAGGGGGTATACGAGCAGTACTTC,CASSPRGQGVYEQYF
-,TRBJ1-5,TRBD1,TRBV27,TGTGCCAGCAGTTCCTCGACAGGGGGTATGAGCAATCAGCCCCAGCATTTT,CASSSSTGGMSNQPQHF
-,TRBJ2-1,TRBD2,TRBV5-1,TGCGCCAGCAGCTTGGGGGGACTAAACTACAATGAGCAGTTCTTC,CASSLGGLNYNEQFF
-,TRBJ2-7,-,TRBV5-1,TGCGCCAGCAGATCCACAGGGTCCTACGAGCAGTACTTC,CASRSTGSYEQYF
-,TRBJ2-2,TRBD2,TRBV7-2,TGTGCCAGCAGCTTAGCTAGCGGGAGTGGTACCGGGGAGCTGTTTTTT,CASSLASGSGTGELFF
-,TRBJ1-5,-,TRBV28,TGTGCCAGCAGAACGGGCAGGGTATTAATTAGCAATCAGCCCCAGCATTTT,CASRTGRVLISNQPQHF
-,TRBJ1-4,-,TRBV15,TGTGCCACCAGCAGAGATGCCATGACAGAAAAACTGTTTTTT,CATSRDAMTEKLFF
few,TRBJ2-3,-,TRBV5-1,TGCGCCAGCAGCTTAGGACGCCCGGGGGGCACAGATACGCAGTATTTT,CASSLGRPGGTDTQYF
-,TRBJ2-2,TRBD2,TRBV7-6,TGTGCCAGCAGCTTAGATGGAGCGGGAGGGCCCAACGGGGAGCTGTTTTTT,CASSLDGAGGPNGELFF
-,TRBJ2-1,TRBD2,TRBV6-1,TGTGCCAGCAGTGAAATCTCTAGCGGGAGCAATGAGCAGTTCTTC,CASSEISSGSNEQFF
few,TRBJ2-7,TRBD1,TRBV2,TGTGCCAGCAGCGAACAGGGGGACGGCGATAAGCAGTACTTC,CASSEQGDGDKQYF
-,TRBJ2-2,TRBD1,TRBV6-7,TGTGCCAGCAGGGGTGACAGGGTACACACCGGGGAGCTGTTTTTT,CASRGDRVHTGELFF
-,TRBJ1-6,TRBD1,TRBV18,TGTGCCAGCTCATTCCGGGACAGGGCCCCCCTCCACTTT,CASSFRDRAPLHF
-,TRBJ2-7,TRBD2,TRBV19,TGTGCCAGTAGTATAGCCGCGACTAGCGGGGTTTACGAGCAGTACTTC,CASSIAATSGVYEQYF
-,TRBJ2-3,-,TRBV2,TGTGCCAGCAGCGTGGACAGAAACACAGATACGCAGTATTTT,CASSVDRNTDTQYF
-,TRBJ2-5,TRBD1,TRBV28,TGTGCCAGCAGTTTAGCAAGGACAGGGCGCCAAGAGACCCAGTACTTC,CASSLARTGRQETQYF
-,TRBJ2-3,TRBD2,TRBV6-5,TGTGCCAGCAGTCCGCTAGCGGGACGCACAGATACGCAGTATTTT,CASSPLAGRTDTQYF
-,TRBJ1-4,-,TRBV5-6,TGTGCCAGCAGACTCGCGATCGGGGGAGTTAATGAAAAACTGTTTTTT,CASRLAIGGVNEKLFF
-,TRBJ2-2,TRBD2,TRBV6-1,TGTGCCAGCAGTGGGGGACTAGCCGGAGGGACCGGGGAGCTGTTTTTT,CASSGGLAGGTGELFF
-,TRBJ2-5,TRBD1,TRBV6-6,TGTGCCAGCAGAAACCGGGACAGGGGAGAAGAGACCCAGTACTTC,CASRNRDRGEETQYF
-,TRBJ2-7,TRBD1,TRBV7-8,TGTGCCAGCAGCCCCCACAGGGGGCTAGGCGAGCAGTACTTC,CASSPHRGLGEQYF
few,TRBJ2-5,TRBD1,TRBV6-1,TGTGCCAGCAGTGCGGGACGACAGGGGGCAAGAGAGACCCAGTACTTC,CASSAGRQGARETQYF
-,TRBJ1-4,-,TRBV28,TGTGCCAGCAGTTTCGCTGGAGCAACTAATGAAAAACTGTTTTTT,CASSFAGATNEKLFF
-,TRBJ2-1,-,TRBV5-1,TGCGCCAGCAGCTTGTATCAGGCATCCTACAATGAGCAGTTCTTC,CASSLYQASYNEQFF
-,TRBJ2-3,TRBD2,TRBV9,TGTGCCAGCAGCGCCGGAACTAGCGCCCGGACGACAGATACGCAGTATTTT,CASSAGTSARTTDTQYF
-,TRBJ2-5,TRBD2,TRBV28,TGTGCCAGCAGTTTACGGGCTAGCGGGAGTTCAGAGACCCAGTACTTC,CASSLRASGSSETQYF
-,TRBJ1-4,-,TRBV19,TGTGCCAGTAATGGGCAGACAAAGACTAATGAAAAACTGTTTTTT,CASNGQTKTNEKLFF
-,TRBJ1-1,-,TRBV4-3,TGCGCCAGCAGCCAAGATAGGAGGCAGGAGAACACTGAAGCTTTCTTT,CASSQDRRQENTEAFF
-,TRBJ1-1,-,TRBV11-2,TGTGCCAGCAGCTTCTCAGAAAACACTGAAGCTTTCTTT,CASSFSENTEAFF
few,TRBJ2-2,TRBD1,TRBV11-3,TGTGCCAGCAGTCAGGGGGCCGGGGAGCTGTTTTTT,CASSQGAGELFF
-,TRBJ2-7,-,TRBV28,TGTGCCAGCAGTGACCCATCAGGGATACCTCCCTACGAGCAGTACTTC,CASSDPSGIPPYEQYF
few,TRBJ2-5,-,TRBV6-5,TGTGCCAGCAGGGGGGGGGCCTGGGAGACCCAGTACTTC,CASRGGAWETQYF
-,TRBJ2-5,-,TRBV30,TGTGCCTGGAGCTCAGACCTTGATAGGGGGAGTTTTTGGGAGACCCAGTACTTC,CAWSSDLDRGSFWETQYF
-,TRBJ1-2,TRBD1,TRBV29-1,TGCAGCGTTGCCCGGACAGGCCTGTTTGGCTACACCTTC,CSVARTGLFGYTF
-,TRBJ2-3,TRBD1,TRBV9,TGTGCCAGCAGCGTAGGTAGAGGGGGACAGTACTTCACAGATACGCAGTATTTT,CASSVGRGGQYFTDTQYF
-,TRBJ2-7,-,TRBV19,TGTGCCACCAACCCAGGGCTAGCGACCTACGAGCAGTACTTC,CATNPGLATYEQYF
-,TRBJ1-4,TRBD1,TRBV2,TGTGCCAGCAGCGCCAACAGGGGGCGAGGGGAAAAACTGTTTTTT,CASSANRGRGEKLFF
-,TRBJ2-3,TRBD2,TRBV9,TGTGCCAGCAGCGCGCGGGGGGACTCAGATACGCAGTATTTT,CASSARGDSDTQYF
-,TRBJ2-7,TRBD1,TRBV28,TGTGCCAGCAGTGACACCGGGACAGGGCTCTACGAGCAGTACTTC,CASSDTGTGLYEQYF
-,TRBJ1-5,TRBD1,TRBV18,TGTGCCAGCTCACCGACCGATGGACAGGTCGGTCAGCCCCAGCATTTT,CASSPTDGQVGQPQHF
-,TRBJ2-3,TRBD1,TRBV2,TGTGCCAGCACTTCGGACAGGACGGCAGATACGCAGTATTTT,CASTSDRTADTQYF
-,TRBJ2-5,-,TRBV7-9,TGTGCCAGCAGCTCTCAGGGGCGCAAGGAGACCCAGTACTTC,CASSSQGRKETQYF
-,TRBJ2-2,-,TRBV28,TGTGCCAGCAGTGCCGAAAGGGGCCTGACCGGGGAGCTGTTTTTT,CASSAERGLTGELFF
-,TRBJ1-6,-,TRBV4-2,TGTGCCAGCAGCCAAGACAGGGCGCCCTGGCCCCTCCACTTT,CASSQDRAPWPLHF
-,TRBJ1-1,-,TRBV7-9,TGTGCCAGCAGCTCTAGTGAAGGCAACAGGGACACCACTGAAGCTTTCTTT,CASSSSEGNRDTTEAFF
-,TRBJ1-2,TRBD1,TRBV9,TGTGCCAGCAGCATAGGCGGGACAGGGAACGGCTACACCTTC,CASSIGGTGNGYTF
-,TRBJ2-7,TRBD1,TRBV5-1,TGCGCCAGCAGCTCGGGACAGGGAGCCTACGAGCAGTACTTC,CASSSGQGAYEQYF